The entry below describes one T cell receptor beta chain. This record belongs to a study of tumor-infiltrating lymphocytes in primary liver carcinoma. Study-level background: The cohort included men and women aged 30 to 69 years.

The germline V gene encodes CDR1 SGHAT and CDR2 FQNNGV. The CDR3 is 12 amino acids. V dropped 10 bases and J dropped 5 bases, with 14 bases sitting between them. Total RNA and DNA came together from 20-30 mg of bulk tissue without cell sorting. Total RNA amounting to around 540 ng was the source from which TCR beta cDNA was made with a constant-region primer. Libraries of TCR beta came from three nested multiplex PCR rounds with slightly modified ARM-PCR. The study ran its first two PCR rounds for nine to eleven cycles each, using TRBV1-TRBV30 forward primers and a C-beta reverse primer. Each CDR3 protein is one row after TCRdb ran MiXCR on the multiplex PCR reads. The sample has 100,000 to 150,000 distinct CDR3 sequences, around 64% seen once.

The clonotype originates from an older woman with primary liver carcinoma and hepatitis B virus infection. The rearrangement uses TRBV11-2 and TRBJ1-1; no reliable D call. The sequencing input was liver tumor tissue from sampling region 3. The subset was: tumor region T3, left-lateral pole. CDR3 coding DNA: TGTGCCAACAACTCTAAACAGACTGAAGCTTTCTTT. Translation gives CANNSKQTEAFF.